This TCR beta chain was sequenced during a study of response to subunit inactivated influenza vaccine. Overall study results and limits: With each seasonal influenza vaccination, the authors suggested, few new T cells are recruited.

Turning to this clonotype: No antigen is known for it.

The length of the CDR3 is 14 residues. Germline V gene data show CDR1 as MDHEN and CDR2 as SYDVKM. Trimming removed 0 bases from V and 6 bases from J; junction bases left unmatched: 5. A single record per CDR3 protein comes from TCRdb applying MiXCR to the RT-PCR reads. The table lists 600,000 to 850,000 distinct CDR3 sequences, approximately 15% of them singletons. This clonotype was obtained from a man aged 50 or older who received an inactivated influenza vaccine. This chain connects TRBV28 to TRBJ2-7, with TRBD2 identical over 7 bases. Sequencing was performed on PBMCs from blood, taken less than 15 days before vaccination. The CDR3 spells CASSLWSGRREQYF. In DNA form, the CDR3 reads TGTGCCAGCAGTTTATGGTCCGGGAGGCGCGAGCAGTACTTC.